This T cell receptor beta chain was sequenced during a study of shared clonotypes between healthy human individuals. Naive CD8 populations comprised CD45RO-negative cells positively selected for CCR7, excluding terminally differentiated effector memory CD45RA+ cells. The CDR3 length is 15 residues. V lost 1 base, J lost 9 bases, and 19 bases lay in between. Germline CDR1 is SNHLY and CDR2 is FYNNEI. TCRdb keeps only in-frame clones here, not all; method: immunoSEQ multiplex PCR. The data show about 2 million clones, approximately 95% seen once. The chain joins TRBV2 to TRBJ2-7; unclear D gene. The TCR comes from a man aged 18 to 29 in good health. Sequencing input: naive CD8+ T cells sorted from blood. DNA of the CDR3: TGTGCCAGCAGTGAAGTGGGTGGCAATCTAGGCGGGCAGTACTTC. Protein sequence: CASSEVGGNLGGQYF.